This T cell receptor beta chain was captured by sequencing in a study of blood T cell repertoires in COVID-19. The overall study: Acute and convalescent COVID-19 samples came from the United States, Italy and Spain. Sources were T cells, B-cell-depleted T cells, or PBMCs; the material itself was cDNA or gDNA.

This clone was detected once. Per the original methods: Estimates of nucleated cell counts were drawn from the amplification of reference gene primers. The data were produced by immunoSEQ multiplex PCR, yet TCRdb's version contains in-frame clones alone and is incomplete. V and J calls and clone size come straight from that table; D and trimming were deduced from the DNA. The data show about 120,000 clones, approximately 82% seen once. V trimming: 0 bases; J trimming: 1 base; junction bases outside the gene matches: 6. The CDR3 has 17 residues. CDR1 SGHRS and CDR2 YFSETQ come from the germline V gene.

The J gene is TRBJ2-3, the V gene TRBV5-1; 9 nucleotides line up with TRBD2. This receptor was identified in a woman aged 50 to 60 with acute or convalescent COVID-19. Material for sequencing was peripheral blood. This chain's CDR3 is CASSLVTLAGRTDTQYF. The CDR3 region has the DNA TGCGCCAGCAGCTTGGTCACGCTAGCGGGACGCACAGATACGCAGTATTTT. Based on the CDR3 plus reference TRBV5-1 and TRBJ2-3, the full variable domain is KAGVTQTPRYLIKTRGQQVTLSCSPISGHRSVSWYQQTPGQGLQFLFEYFSETQRNKGNFPGRFSGRQFSNSRSEMNVSTLELGDSALYLCASSLVTLAGRTDTQYFGPGTRLTVL.